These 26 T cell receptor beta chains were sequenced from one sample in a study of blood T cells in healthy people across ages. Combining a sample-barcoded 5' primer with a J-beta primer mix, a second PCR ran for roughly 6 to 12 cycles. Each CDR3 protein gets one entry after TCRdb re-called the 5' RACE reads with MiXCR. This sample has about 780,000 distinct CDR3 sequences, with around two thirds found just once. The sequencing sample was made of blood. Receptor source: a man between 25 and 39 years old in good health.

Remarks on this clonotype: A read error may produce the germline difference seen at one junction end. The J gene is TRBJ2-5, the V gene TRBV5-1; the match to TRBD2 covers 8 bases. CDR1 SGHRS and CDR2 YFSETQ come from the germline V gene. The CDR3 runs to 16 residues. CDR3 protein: CASSLAFSGDQATQYF. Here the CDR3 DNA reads TGCGCCAGCAGCTTGGCCTTTAGCGGGGACCAAGCGACCCAGTACTTC.

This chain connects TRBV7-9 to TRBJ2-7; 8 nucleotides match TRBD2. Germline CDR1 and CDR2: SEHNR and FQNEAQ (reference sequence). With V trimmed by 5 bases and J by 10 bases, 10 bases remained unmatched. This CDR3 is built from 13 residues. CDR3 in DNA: TGTGCCAGCAGCGTAGAACTAAGCGGGGGCCAGTACTTC. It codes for CASSVELSGGQYF.

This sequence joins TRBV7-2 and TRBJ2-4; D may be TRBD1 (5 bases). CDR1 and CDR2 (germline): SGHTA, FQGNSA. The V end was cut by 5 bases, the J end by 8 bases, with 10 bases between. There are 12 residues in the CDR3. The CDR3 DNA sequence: TGTGCCAGCAGCGCTCAGGGCTACATTCAGTACTTC. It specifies CASSAQGYIQYF.

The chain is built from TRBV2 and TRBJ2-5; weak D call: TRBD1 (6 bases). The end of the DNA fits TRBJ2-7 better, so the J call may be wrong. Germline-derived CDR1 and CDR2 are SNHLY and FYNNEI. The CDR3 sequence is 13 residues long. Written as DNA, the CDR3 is TGTGCCAGCAGTGTTTGGGGGCGCCGCGAGCAGTACTTC. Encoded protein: CASSVWGRREQYF.

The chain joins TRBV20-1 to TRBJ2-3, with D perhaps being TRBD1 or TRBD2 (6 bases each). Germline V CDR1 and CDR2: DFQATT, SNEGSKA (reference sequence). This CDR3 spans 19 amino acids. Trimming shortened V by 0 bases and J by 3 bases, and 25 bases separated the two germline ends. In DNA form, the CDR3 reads TGCAGTGCTAGAGATCTAGGCAGAGGGTTAGGGGGGCCTACAGATACGCAGTATTTT. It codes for CSARDLGRGLGGPTDTQYF.

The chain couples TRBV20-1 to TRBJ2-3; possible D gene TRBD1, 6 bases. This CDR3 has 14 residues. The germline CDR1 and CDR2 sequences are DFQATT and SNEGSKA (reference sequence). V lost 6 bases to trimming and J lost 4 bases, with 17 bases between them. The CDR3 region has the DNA TGCAGTGCCCGTAGGGGGACCTACGCAGATACGCAGTATTTT. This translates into CSARRGTYADTQYF.

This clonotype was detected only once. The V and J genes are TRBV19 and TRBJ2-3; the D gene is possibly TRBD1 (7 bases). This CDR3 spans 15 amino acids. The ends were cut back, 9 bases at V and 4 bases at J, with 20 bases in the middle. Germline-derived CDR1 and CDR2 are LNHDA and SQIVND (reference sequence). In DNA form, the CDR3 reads TGTGCCAGCAGTCCAGGGGGGCGTCAGGCAGATACGCAGTATTTT. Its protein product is CASSPGGRQADTQYF.

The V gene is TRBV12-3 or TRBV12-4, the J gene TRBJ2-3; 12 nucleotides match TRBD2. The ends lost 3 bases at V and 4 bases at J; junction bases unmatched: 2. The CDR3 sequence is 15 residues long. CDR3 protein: CASSFGLAGSDTQYF. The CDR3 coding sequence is TGTGCCAGCAGTTTTGGACTAGCGGGGTCAGATACGCAGTATTTT.

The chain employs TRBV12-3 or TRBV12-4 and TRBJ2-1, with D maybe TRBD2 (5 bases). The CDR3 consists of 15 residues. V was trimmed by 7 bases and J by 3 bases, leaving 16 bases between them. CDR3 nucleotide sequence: TGTGCCAGCAACCCCCGGGGAACCTACTACAATGAGCAGTTCTTC. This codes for CASNPRGTYYNEQFF.

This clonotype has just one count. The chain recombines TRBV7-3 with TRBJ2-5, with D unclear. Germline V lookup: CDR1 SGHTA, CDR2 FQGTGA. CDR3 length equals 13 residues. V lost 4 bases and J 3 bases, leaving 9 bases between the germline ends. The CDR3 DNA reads TGTGCCAGCAGCTCCGGACGGGAAGAGACCCAGTACTTC. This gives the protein CASSSGREETQYF.

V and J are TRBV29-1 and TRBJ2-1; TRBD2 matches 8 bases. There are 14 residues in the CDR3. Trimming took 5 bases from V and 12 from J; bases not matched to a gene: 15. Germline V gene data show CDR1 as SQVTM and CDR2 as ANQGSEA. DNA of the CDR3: TGCAGCGTTCGATTTAGCGGGAAGATTGGTGGGCAGTTCTTC. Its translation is CSVRFSGKIGGQFF.

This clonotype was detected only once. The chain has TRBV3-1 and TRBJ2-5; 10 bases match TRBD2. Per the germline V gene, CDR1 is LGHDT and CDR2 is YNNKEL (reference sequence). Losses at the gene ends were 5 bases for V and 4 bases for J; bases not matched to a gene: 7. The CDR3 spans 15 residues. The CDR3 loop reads CASSNRTSGLETQYF. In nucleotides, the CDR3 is TGTGCCAGCAGCAACAGGACTAGCGGTCTAGAGACCCAGTACTTC.

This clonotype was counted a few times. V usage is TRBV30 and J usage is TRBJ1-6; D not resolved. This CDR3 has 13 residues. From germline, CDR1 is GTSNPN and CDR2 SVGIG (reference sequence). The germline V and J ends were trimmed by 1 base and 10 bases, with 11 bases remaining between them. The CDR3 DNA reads TGTGCCTGGAGTGAGGGAGTTGGGTCACCCCTCCACTTT. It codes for CAWSEGVGSPLHF. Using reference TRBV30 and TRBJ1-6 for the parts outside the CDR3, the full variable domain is SQTIHQWPATLVQPVGSPLSLECTVEGTSNPNLYWYRQAAGRGLQLLFYSVGIGQISSEVPQNLSASRPQDRQFILSSKKLLLSDSGFYLCAWSEGVGSPLHFGNGTRLTVT.

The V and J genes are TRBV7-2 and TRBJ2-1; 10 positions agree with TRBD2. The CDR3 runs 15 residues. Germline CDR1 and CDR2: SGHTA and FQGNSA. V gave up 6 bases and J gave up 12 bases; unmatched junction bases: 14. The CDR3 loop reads CASRRSGGAELGQFF. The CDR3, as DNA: TGTGCCAGCAGAAGAAGCGGGGGGGCCGAGTTGGGGCAGTTCTTC.

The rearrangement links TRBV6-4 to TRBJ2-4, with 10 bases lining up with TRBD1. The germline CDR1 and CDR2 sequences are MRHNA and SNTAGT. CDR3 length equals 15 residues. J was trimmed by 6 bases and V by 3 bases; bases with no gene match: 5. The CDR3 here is CASSDGQGDGNIQYF. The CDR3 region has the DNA TGTGCCAGCAGTGATGGACAGGGGGATGGAAACATTCAGTACTTC.

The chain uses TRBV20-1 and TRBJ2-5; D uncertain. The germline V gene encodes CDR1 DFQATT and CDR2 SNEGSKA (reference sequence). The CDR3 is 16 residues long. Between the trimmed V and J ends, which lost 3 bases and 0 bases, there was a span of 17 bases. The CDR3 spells CSASRYTDLYQETQYF. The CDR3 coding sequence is TGCAGTGCTAGTCGTTACACCGATTTGTACCAAGAGACCCAGTACTTC.

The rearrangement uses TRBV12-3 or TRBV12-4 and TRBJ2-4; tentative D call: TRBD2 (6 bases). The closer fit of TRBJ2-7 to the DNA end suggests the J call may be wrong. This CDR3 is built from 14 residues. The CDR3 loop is CASSLARAGNEQYF. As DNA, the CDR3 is TGTGCCAGCAGTTTAGCGCGGGCGGGGAACGAGCAGTACTTC.

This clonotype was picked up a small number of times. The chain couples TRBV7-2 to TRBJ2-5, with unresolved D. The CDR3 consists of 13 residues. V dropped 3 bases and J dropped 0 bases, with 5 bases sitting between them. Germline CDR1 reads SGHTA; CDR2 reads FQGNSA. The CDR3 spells CASSFLYQETQYF. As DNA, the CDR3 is TGTGCCAGCAGCTTTTTGTACCAAGAGACCCAGTACTTC.

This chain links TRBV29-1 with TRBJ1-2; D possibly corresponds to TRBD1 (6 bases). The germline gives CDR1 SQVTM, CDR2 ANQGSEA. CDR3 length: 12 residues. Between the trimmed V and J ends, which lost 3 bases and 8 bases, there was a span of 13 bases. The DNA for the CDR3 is TGCAGCGTTGAGACAGGCGTATGGGGCTACACCTTC. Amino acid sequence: CSVETGVWGYTF.

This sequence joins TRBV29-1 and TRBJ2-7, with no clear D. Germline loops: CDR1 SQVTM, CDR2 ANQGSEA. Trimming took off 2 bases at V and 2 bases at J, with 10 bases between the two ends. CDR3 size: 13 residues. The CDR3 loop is CSVESPATYEQYF. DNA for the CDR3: TGCAGCGTTGAAAGTCCAGCAACCTACGAGCAGTACTTC.

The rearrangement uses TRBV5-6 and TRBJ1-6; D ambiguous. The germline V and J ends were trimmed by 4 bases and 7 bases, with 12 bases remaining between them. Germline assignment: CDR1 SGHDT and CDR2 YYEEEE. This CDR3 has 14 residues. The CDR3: CASSGRTGNSPLHF. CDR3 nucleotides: TGTGCCAGCAGCGGGCGGACGGGGAATTCACCCCTCCACTTT.

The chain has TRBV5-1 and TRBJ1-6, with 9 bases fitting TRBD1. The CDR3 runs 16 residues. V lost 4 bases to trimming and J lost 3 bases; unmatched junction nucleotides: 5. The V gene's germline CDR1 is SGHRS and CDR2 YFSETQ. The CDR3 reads CASSRDREVYNSPLHF. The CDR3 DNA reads TGCGCCAGCAGCAGGGACAGGGAGGTCTATAATTCACCCCTCCACTTT.

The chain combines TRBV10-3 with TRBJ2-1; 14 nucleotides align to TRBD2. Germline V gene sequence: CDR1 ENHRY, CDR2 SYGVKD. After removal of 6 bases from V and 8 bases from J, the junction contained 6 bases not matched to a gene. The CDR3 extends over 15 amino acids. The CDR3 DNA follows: TGTGCCATCAGCCCTCCGGGACTAGCGGGGGATGAGCAGTTCTTC. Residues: CAISPPGLAGDEQFF.

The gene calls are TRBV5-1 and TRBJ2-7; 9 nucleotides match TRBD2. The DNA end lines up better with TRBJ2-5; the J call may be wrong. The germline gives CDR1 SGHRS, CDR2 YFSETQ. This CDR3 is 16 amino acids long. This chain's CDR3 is CASSTGTSSGGETQYF. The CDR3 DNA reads TGCGCCAGCAGCACTGGGACTAGCTCCGGTGGAGAGACCCAGTACTTC.

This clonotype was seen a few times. The CDR3 nucleotides read TGTGCCAGCTCAACGGGGTCCCCTCCGGGGGAGCAGTACTTC. As protein: CASSTGSPPGEQYF. V gene TRBV18 combines with J gene TRBJ2-4; possible D gene TRBD2, 6 bases. The V end was cut by 5 bases, the J end by 13 bases, with 21 bases between. The CDR3 is made up of 14 amino acids. The germline gives CDR1 KGHSH, CDR2 LQKENI.

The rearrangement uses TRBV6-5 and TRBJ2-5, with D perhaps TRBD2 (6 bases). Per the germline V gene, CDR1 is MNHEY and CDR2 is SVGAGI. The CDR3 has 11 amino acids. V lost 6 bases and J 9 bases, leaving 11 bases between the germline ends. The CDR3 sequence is CASRQWGAQYF. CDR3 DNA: TGTGCCAGCAGACAATGGGGGGCCCAGTACTTC.